This T cell receptor beta chain was observed in a study of blood T cell repertoires in COVID-19. At the level of the study: T cells, B-cell-depleted T cells, or PBMCs provided the cDNA or gDNA that served as material.

V was pared by 3 bases and J by 2 bases, with 10 bases of the junction left unmatched. The CDR3 is 17 residues long. Germline CDR1 is SGHAT and CDR2 is FQNNGV. Everyone who took part was roughly 18 to 89 years old, and they came from about two dozen US areas. The method was immunoSEQ multiplex PCR; TCRdb's version includes in-frame clones alone and lacks a portion of them. Of about 280,000 clones listed, 90% are singletons. This clonotype originated in a young woman with acute COVID-19. This chain links TRBV11-2 with TRBJ2-3; TRBD2 matches at 8 bases. The sample consisted of PBMCs or T cells enriched from blood (not recorded which). This chain's CDR3 is CASSFSLADLDTDTQYF. CDR3 DNA: TGTGCCAGCAGCTTTTCACTAGCGGACCTTGACACAGATACGCAGTATTTT. Together with reference TRBV11-2 and TRBJ2-3, the CDR3 gives the full variable domain: EAGVAQSPRYKIIEKRQSVAFWCNPISGHATLYWYQQILGQGPKLLIQFQNNGVVDDSQLPKDRFSAERLKGVDSTLKIQPAKLEDSAVYLCASSFSLADLDTDTQYFGPGTRLTVL.